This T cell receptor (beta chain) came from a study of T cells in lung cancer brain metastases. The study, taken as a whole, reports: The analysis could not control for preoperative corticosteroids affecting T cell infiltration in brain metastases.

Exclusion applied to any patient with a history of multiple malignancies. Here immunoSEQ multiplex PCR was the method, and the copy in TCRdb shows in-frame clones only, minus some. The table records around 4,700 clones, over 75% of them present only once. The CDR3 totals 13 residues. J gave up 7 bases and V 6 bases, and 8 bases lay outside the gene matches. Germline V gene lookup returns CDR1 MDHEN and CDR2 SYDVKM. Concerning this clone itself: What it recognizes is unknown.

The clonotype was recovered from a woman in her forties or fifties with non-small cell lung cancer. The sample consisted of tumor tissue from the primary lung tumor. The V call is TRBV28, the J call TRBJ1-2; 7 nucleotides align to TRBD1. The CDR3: CASRQQGLGGYTF. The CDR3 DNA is TGTGCCAGCAGGCAACAGGGGCTAGGTGGCTACACCTTC.